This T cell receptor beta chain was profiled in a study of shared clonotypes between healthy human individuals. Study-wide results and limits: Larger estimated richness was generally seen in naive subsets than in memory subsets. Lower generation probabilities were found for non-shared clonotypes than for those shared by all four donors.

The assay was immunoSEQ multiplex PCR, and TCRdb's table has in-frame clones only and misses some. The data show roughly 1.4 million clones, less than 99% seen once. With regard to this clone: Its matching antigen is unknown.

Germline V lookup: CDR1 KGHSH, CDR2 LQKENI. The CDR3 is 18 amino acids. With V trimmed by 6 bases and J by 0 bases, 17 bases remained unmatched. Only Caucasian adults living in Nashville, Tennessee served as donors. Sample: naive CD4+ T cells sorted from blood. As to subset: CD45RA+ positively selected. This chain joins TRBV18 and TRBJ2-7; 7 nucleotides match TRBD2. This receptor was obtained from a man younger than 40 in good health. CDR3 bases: TGTGCCAGCTCCGCTTTACAGAGATCGGGAGGACACTCCTACGAGCAGTACTTC. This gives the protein CASSALQRSGGHSYEQYF.